The 5 T cell receptor beta chains presented below share a single source sample, sequenced in a study of Ad26.COV2.S vaccination and SARS-CoV-2 variants. Treatment given: roughly 19 received Ad26.COV2.S at low or high dose, single or two shots; 5 received placebo; per-sample allocation not given. Specimens were obtained on day 63 following the first vaccine or placebo injection. Clones were sequenced by immunoSEQ multiplex PCR, and TCRdb holds only the in-frame ones, with some missing. The sample records 300,000 to 350,000 clones, almost 90% being singletons. The sequencing here drew on peripheral blood, taken in a trial of Ad26.COV2.S vaccine versus placebo. Source of these receptors: a person aged 18 to 59 who received the Ad26.COV2.S COVID-19 vaccine or a placebo.

V is TRBV6-2 or TRBV6-3 and J is TRBJ2-3; TRBD2 is a possible D gene (5 bases). Trimming took 5 bases from V and 7 from J, leaving 25 bases between them. This CDR3 spans 17 amino acids. Per germline, CDR1 MNHEY and CDR2 SVGEGT. CDR3 DNA sequence: TGTGCCAGCAGTCCCTTCGGACTGCACGGAAATACTTATACGCAGTATTTT. It encodes CASSPFGLHGNTYTQYF.

J is TRBJ1-3 and V is TRBV7-2; TRBD1 matches 8 bases. The length of the CDR3 is 15 residues. V was pared by 5 bases and J by 7 bases, with 10 bases of the junction left unmatched. From germline, CDR1 is SGHTA and CDR2 FQGNSA. DNA for the CDR3: TGTGCCAGCAGCCCACTACCAACAGGGGGGAACACCATATATTTT. Its translation is CASSPLPTGGNTIYF.

The rearrangement joins TRBV30 to TRBJ2-7, with D maybe TRBD2 (7 bases). From germline, CDR1 is GTSNPN and CDR2 SVGIG (reference sequence). The CDR3 totals 13 residues. The V gene lost 5 bases and the J gene lost 2 bases, with 13 bases spanning the gap. The DNA for the CDR3 is TGTGCCTGGCGAGGGGGGGAGGCCTACGAGCAGTACGTC. It yields the protein CAWRGGEAYEQYV.

V gene TRBV2 combines with J gene TRBJ2-5, with 8 bases that match TRBD1. V lost 6 bases and J lost 5; bases outside the gene matches: 8. The germline gives CDR1 SNHLY, CDR2 FYNNEI. CDR3 length equals 14 residues. CDR3 in DNA: TGTGCCAGCAGCAAACAGGGGGGTAAGGAGACCCAGTACTTC. Translating gives CASSKQGGKETQYF.

The gene calls are TRBV6-2 or TRBV6-3 and TRBJ2-7, with 10 bases aligning to TRBD2. The V segment lost 0 bases and the J segment 4 bases; nucleotides outside the gene matches: 3. CDR3 length equals 15 residues. In germline, CDR1 is MNHEY, CDR2 SVGEGT. The CDR3 reads CASSYSRLAGYEQYV. The CDR3 DNA sequence: TGTGCCAGCAGTTACTCGAGACTAGCGGGTTACGAGCAGTACGTC.